This T cell receptor beta chain comes out of a study of cytomegalovirus exposure and HLA in healthy donors. In regard to this clone: Antigen specificity is unknown.

PCR primers comprised 60 Vbeta and 13 Jbeta primers. Some clones are missing from TCRdb's copy, which holds only in-frame ones; the method was immunoSEQ multiplex PCR. The table has approximately 200,000 clones, about 80% seen once. With 3 bases removed from V and 8 bases from J, the gap between germline ends came to 18 bases. CDR1 LNHNV and CDR2 YYDKDF come from the germline V gene (reference sequence). The CDR3 runs 15 residues. Findings and limits, study-wide: Most TCR sequences were seen very rarely across donors, but some public TCRs occurred in many.

The TCR was taken from a woman younger than 35 in good health and CMV-seropositive. The V and J genes are TRBV15 and TRBJ2-3; D perhaps matches TRBD2 (6 bases). Sequenced sample: PBMCs. The CDR3 bases are TGTGCCACCAGCAGGGGGGGAGGAGTCTTTGGTACGCAGTATTTT. This gives the protein CATSRGGGVFGTQYF.